The T cell receptor (beta chain) under discussion was sequenced for a study of T cells in women clearing cervical HPV infection. Using immunoSEQ multiplex PCR, the repertoire was profiled, and TCRdb retains in-frame clones only, with some absent. The sample has 25,000 to 30,000 clones. This CDR3 region has 15 residues. Germline V gene data show CDR1 as DFQATT and CDR2 as SNEGSKA (reference sequence). The J segment lost 2 bases and the V segment lost 2 bases, leaving 6 bases of the junction unmatched. This clone ranks as medium-sized in terms of frequency. The read ends 3 residues early relative to the CDR3; the germline J gene fills the gap.

The chain combines TRBV20-1 with TRBJ2-3; TRBD2 aligns across 8 bases. Sample: blood buffy coat. The sequence was collected from a woman between 18 and 70 years old with a cervical HPV16 infection that either progressed to CIN3+ or cleared (not recorded which). CDR3 in amino acids: CSARLVAGYTDTQYF. The DNA read from the CDR3 is TGCAGTGCTAGATTGGTAGCGGGATACACAGATACG.